This T cell receptor (beta chain) was sequenced for a study of OX40 agonist ivuxolimab in advanced cancers. As to this clone: Its target is not known.

Method: immunoSEQ multiplex PCR; TCRdb's copy keeps in-frame clones and lacks some. Of 30,000 to 45,000 clones listed, 87% are singletons. This CDR3 is 13 amino acids long. The V gene lost 0 bases and the J gene lost 1 base, with 6 bases spanning the gap. Germline V gene sequence: CDR1 GTSNPN, CDR2 SVGIG (reference sequence). The study's findings and limits: The study observed clonal expansion of CD4+ and CD8+ blood T cells by week 6 at 0.1 to 3.0 mg/kg.

This TCR derives from an adult with an advanced solid tumor such as melanoma, head and neck, liver or kidney cancer. The chain combines TRBV30 with TRBJ1-2; D remains ambiguous. The input for sequencing was CD4+ or CD8+ T cells sorted from blood, taken in a trial of the OX40 agonist ivuxolimab. The CDR3 nucleotides read TGTGCCTGGAGTGTTGAGAATAACTATGGCTACACCTTC. Residues: CAWSVENNYGYTF. Looking up the rest from reference TRBV30 and TRBJ1-2 gives the full variable domain: SQTIHQWPATLVQPVGSPLSLECTVEGTSNPNLYWYRQAAGRGLQLLFYSVGIGQISSEVPQNLSASRPQDRQFILSSKKLLLSDSGFYLCAWSVENNYGYTFGSGTRLTVV.